Included here is one T cell receptor beta chain sequence, with context. This clonotype was seen at least ten times. The antigen it binds to is not known. The record has no base qualities; no much larger clone is one base away. Stable Graves' hyperthyroidism was defined as the absence of progression to ophthalmopathy over 18 months of follow-up. Hyperthyroidism patients were aged 18 to 65 years and newly diagnosed, with disease duration of less than 2 months. The study excluded patients with uncontrolled infections, other autoimmune diseases, pregnancy or lactation. Diagnoses were established on the basis of clinical symptoms, serum thyroxine and TRAb, thyroid ultrasound, and orbital computed tomography. PBMCs were isolated from 10 ml of fresh peripheral blood by Ficoll-Paque density gradient centrifugation. Total RNA was extracted using Trizol reagent, and RNA quality was assessed on an Agilent 2100 Bioanalyzer.

This entry is derived from a study of T cells in Graves' hyperthyroidism and ophthalmopathy (dated by TCRdb to the late 2010s). Background for the entire study: Peripheral blood samples were taken at the time of initial diagnosis, prior to any treatment. The approximately 100 discovery patients were divided at random into training and test sets in a 7:3 ratio. An independent validation cohort of around 19 hyperthyroidism patients and 17 patients who later progressed to ophthalmopathy tested prospective prediction of ophthalmopathy. The study also compared thyroid tissue and blood T-cell repertoires from about 6 Graves' hyperthyroidism patients. According to the paper, TCR Vbeta CDR3 sequencing was carried out on 120 to 150 peripheral blood samples, which came from fewer than 50 ophthalmopathy, 75 or so hyperthyroidism and around 17 progressor patients. To identify TCR V-J signatures that set the groups apart, the researchers used a discovery cohort of about a hundred patients, made up of 43 with Graves' ophthalmopathy and some 56 with stable Graves' hyperthyroidism. After sampling, hyperthyroidism patients received methimazole starting at 30 mg daily, and ophthalmopathy patients received high-dose intravenous methylprednisolone. Beyond this particular receptor, the publication reports: In validation, progression to ophthalmopathy was predicted by the model with around 71% sensitivity and nearly 75% specificity, a median of around 6.5 months before onset. No statistical method was used to set the sample size in advance, and investigators knew the group allocation. A 13 V-J signature model separated ophthalmopathy from stable hyperthyroidism, with approximately 87% sensitivity and 81% to 82% specificity in cross-validation and 80%/75% in testing. Most expanded thyroid clonotypes (frequency above 0.001) were also detected in blood, a finding suggesting that blood repertoires may reflect thyroid immune responses.

The TCR beta CDR3 regions were amplified from the RNA transcripts. A first-round RT-PCR of the TCR CDR3 used the HTBI primer set with the Qiagen OneStep RT-PCR kit. Libraries were constructed in a second round of multiplex PCR, after which size selection and purification were carried out. Libraries were sequenced paired-end with 100 bp reads on an Illumina HiSeq2000. The authors' analysis ran thus. Raw data were processed with SOAPnuke, discarding reads with adapters, uncalled bases, mean Phred below 15, or no exact constant-primer or identifier match. High-quality paired reads were merged using COPE v1.2.5, and each unique nucleotide sequence was defined as a clonotype. MiTCR v1.1 was used to align the clonotypes against IMGT TRBV, TRBD and TRBJ reference segments. The analysis was restricted to V-J combinations with a frequency above 0.0001, which together covered 98% to 99.2% of the repertoires. The TCS score was defined as F50 (clonal expansion) divided by E x V (chaos), with BLOSUM62-based TCRdist calculated between CDR3 peptides within each V-J. Welch's t-statistics and random forest reduced roughly 530 V-J features to about 13, which were used in a naive Bayes classifier (R e1071). The public reads were reanalyzed by TCRdb: fastp trimming at Q25, MiXCR alignment, in-frame beta chains only. Entries that share a CDR3 protein sequence are merged under the most common genes and DNA. TCRdb's processing, not the study's, gives the V and J calls here. The sample has about half a million distinct CDR3 sequences on record, less than 25% of them singletons. Roughly 29% of the sample is in the top ten clones.

V drops 3 bases and J drops 4 bases, leaving 9 bases in between. The CDR1 and CDR2 encoded by the germline V gene are MDHEN and SYDVKM. The CDR3, cysteine through phenylalanine, is 13 amino acids long. Only CDR3 DNA remains: 39 bases, in frame from the first base. Sequencing was carried out using blood. The chain is assembled from TRBV28 and TRBJ1-1, with no confidently assigned D gene. This clonotype was obtained from a man aged 18 to 30 with Graves' hyperthyroidism. The bases are TGTGCCAGCAGTTTCCCCCCGGTCACTGAAGCTTTCTTT. The translation is CASSFPPVTEAFF.